The rows below give T cell receptor beta chains drawn from one sample of a study of blood T cell repertoires in COVID-19. Some clones are missing from TCRdb's copy, which holds only in-frame ones; the method was immunoSEQ multiplex PCR. The sample holds some 86,000 clones, 75% to 90% seen once. Source material: peripheral blood. These receptors all come from an elderly woman with active or convalescent COVID-19. CDR3s include the opening cysteine and the closing phenylalanine or tryptophan.

v_call	j_call	cdr3_aa
TRBV28	TRBJ2-7	CASSNTPGLAEQYF
TRBV4-3	TRBJ2-3	CASSQGFRTYTDTQYF
TRBV5-1	TRBJ2-3	CASSLARPGTDTQYF
TRBV29-1	TRBJ1-2	CSVVAGSYGYTF
TRBV6-2/TRBV6-3	TRBJ1-5	CASSLQGTGNQPQHF
TRBV6-5	TRBJ1-2	CASRRGGLDGYTF
TRBV6-5	TRBJ1-5	CASSYRQGHQPQHF
TRBV28	TRBJ2-6	CASSLSLSGANVLTF
TRBV5-1	TRBJ1-1	CASSGQTVNTEAFF
TRBV11-2	TRBJ2-1	CASSLTGLPYNEQFF
TRBV6-2/TRBV6-3	TRBJ2-7	CASSLSGQGNYEQYF
TRBV19	TRBJ2-2	CASSIVLGAGGELFF
TRBV10-3	TRBJ1-2	CAISGGGEAGYTF
TRBV19	TRBJ2-6	CASSIESPGQVLTGANVLTF
TRBV5-4	TRBJ2-1	CASSSQDRVYNEQFF
TRBV28	TRBJ1-3	CASSPQGADYTIYF
TRBV12-5	TRBJ2-7	CASGLREYEQYF
TRBV7-2	TRBJ2-2	CASSLPGGQSGELFF
TRBV7-2	TRBJ1-2	CASTPTGGVLSGYTF
TRBV3-1/TRBV3-2	TRBJ1-2	CASSQQPGQGSSGYTF
TRBV11-2	TRBJ1-2	CASSLERQSYGYTF
TRBV5-6	TRBJ2-5	CASSLGLEEDRAETQYF
TRBV5-1	TRBJ2-7	CASSFGTATSYEQYF
TRBV3-1/TRBV3-2	TRBJ1-4	CASSQWDRGRGEKLFF
TRBV6-2/TRBV6-3	TRBJ2-5	CASSYGSAETQYF
TRBV28	TRBJ2-5	CASSRGGFQETQYF
TRBV29-1	TRBJ2-5	CSTWTVLGETQYF
TRBV6-1	TRBJ2-5	CASSERGTTSGVIGWQETQYF
TRBV14	TRBJ2-3	CASSQERASGVGLAQYF
TRBV5-1	TRBJ1-1	CASSLGLGENTEAFF
TRBV19	TRBJ1-5	CASSIRHFSNQPQHF
TRBV7-9	TRBJ2-7	CASSSPQGAYEQYF
TRBV5-1	TRBJ1-1	CASSLGELNTEAFF
TRBV5-4	TRBJ2-2	CASSLEDPRDTGELFF
TRBV5-4	TRBJ2-1	CASSFGGTKRNEQFF
TRBV10-3	TRBJ1-1	CAISEEGGQNTEAFF
TRBV10-3	TRBJ2-3	CAITSTGASTDTQYF
TRBV6-6	TRBJ1-1	CASRVAGTGNTEAFF
TRBV19	TRBJ2-7	CASSIDSGVIDEQYF
TRBV10-3	TRBJ1-3	CAIRATASGNTIYF
TRBV6-2/TRBV6-3	TRBJ1-1	CASSSDRNTEAFF
TRBV20-1	TRBJ1-2	CSASLVQGDGGYTF